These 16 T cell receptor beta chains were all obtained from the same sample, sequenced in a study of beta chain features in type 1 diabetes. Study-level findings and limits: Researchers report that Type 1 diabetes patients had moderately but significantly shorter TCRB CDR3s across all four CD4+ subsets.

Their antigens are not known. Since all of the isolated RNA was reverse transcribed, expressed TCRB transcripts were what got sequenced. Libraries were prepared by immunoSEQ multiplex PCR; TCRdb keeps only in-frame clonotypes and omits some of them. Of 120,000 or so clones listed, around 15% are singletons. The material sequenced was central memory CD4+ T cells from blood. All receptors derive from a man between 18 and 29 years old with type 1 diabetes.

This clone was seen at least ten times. The CDR3, as DNA: TGTGCCACCAGCAGAGAAGAAAGCGCTGAAGCTTTCTTT. Protein: CATSREESAEAFF. The J gene is TRBJ1-1, the V gene TRBV15; D remains unclear. The CDR3 is 13 residues long. V dropped 0 bases and J dropped 6 bases, with 8 bases sitting between them. The germline gives CDR1 LNHNV, CDR2 YYDKDF (reference sequence). The full variable domain, with the rest looked up from reference TRBV15 and TRBJ1-1, is DAMVIQNPRYQVTQFGKPVTLSCSQTLNHNVMYWYQQKSSQAPKLLFHYYDKDFNNEADTPDNFQSRRPNTSFCFLDIRSPGLGDTAMYLCATSREESAEAFFGQGTRLTVV.

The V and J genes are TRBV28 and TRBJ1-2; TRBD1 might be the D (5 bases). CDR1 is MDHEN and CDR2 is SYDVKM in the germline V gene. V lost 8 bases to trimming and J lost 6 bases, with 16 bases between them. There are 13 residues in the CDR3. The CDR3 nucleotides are TGTGCCAGCGCCGCCGGACAAGTTGATGGCTACACCTTC. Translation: CASAAGQVDGYTF.

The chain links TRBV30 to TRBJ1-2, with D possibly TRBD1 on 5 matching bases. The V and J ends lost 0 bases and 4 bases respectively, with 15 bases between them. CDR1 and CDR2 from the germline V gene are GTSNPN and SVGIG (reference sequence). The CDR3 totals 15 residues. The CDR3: CAWSVNLDRLYGYTF. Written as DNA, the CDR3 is TGTGCCTGGAGTGTCAACCTCGACAGACTCTATGGCTACACCTTC.

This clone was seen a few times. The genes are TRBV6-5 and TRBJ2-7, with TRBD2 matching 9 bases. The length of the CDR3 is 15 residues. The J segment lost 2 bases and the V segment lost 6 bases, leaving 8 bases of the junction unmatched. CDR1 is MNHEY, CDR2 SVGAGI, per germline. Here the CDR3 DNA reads TGTGCCAGCAGCCTAACTGGCGGGAGGGCCTACGAGCAGTACTTC. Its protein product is CASSLTGGRAYEQYF.

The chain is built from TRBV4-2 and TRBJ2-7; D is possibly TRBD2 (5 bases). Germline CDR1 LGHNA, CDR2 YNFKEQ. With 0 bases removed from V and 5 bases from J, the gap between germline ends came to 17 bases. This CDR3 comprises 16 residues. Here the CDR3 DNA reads TGTGCCAGCAGCCAAGAAGCCCGACGGGGTTTCGACGAGCAGTACTTC. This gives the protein CASSQEARRGFDEQYF.

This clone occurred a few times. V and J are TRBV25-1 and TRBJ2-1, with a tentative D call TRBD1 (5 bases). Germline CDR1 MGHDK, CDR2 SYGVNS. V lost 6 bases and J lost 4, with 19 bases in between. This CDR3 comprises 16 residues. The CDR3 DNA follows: TGTGCCAGCAGATCCTTCGACAGCCGATTTTACAATGAGCAGTTCTTC. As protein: CASRSFDSRFYNEQFF. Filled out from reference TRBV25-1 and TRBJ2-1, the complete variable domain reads EADIYQTPRYLVIGTGKKITLECSQTMGHDKMYWYQQDPGMELHLIHYSYGVNSTEKGDLSSESTVSRIRTEHFPLTLESARPSHTSQYLCASRSFDSRFYNEQFFGPGTRLTVL.

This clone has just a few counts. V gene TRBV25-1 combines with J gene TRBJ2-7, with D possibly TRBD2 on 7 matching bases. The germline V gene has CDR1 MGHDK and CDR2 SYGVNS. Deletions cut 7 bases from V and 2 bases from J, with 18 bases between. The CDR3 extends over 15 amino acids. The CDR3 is CASTPGEGEAYEQYF. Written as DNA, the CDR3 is TGTGCCAGCACCCCAGGGGAGGGGGAGGCCTACGAGCAGTACTTC.

Here the CDR3 DNA reads TGCAGCGCAGGAGTTTCCTACAATGAGCAGTTCTTC. It specifies CSAGVSYNEQFF. The chain links TRBV29-1 to TRBJ2-1; no clear D. This CDR3 is built from 12 residues. Germline lookup yields CDR1 SQVTM and CDR2 ANQGSEA. V was pared by 7 bases and J by 1 base, with 8 bases between.

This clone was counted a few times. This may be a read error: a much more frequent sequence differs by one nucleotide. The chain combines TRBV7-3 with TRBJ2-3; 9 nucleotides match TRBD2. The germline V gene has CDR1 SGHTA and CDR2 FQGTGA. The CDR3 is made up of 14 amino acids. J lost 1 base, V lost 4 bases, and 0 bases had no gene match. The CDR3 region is CASSWTSGTDTQYF. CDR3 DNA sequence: TGTGCCAGCAGCTGGACTAGCGGCACAGATACGCAGTATTTT.

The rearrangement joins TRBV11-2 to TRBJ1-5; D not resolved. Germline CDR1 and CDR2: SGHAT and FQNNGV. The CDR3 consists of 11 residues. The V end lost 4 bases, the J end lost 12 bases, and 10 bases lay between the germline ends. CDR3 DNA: TGTGCCAGCAGCTCAGACATGGTCCAGCATTTT. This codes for CASSSDMVQHF. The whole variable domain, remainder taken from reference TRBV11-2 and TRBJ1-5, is EAGVAQSPRYKIIEKRQSVAFWCNPISGHATLYWYQQILGQGPKLLIQFQNNGVVDDSQLPKDRFSAERLKGVDSTLKIQPAKLEDSAVYLCASSSDMVQHFGDGTRLSIL.

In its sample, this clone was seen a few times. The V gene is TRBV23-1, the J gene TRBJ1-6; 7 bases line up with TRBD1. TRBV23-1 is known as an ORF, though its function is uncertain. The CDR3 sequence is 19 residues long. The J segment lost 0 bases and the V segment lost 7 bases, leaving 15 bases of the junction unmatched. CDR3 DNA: TGCGCCAGCACCTTCGGGACAGCCATAAGGAGCTCCTATAATTCACCCCTCCACTTT. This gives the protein CASTFGTAIRSSYNSPLHF.

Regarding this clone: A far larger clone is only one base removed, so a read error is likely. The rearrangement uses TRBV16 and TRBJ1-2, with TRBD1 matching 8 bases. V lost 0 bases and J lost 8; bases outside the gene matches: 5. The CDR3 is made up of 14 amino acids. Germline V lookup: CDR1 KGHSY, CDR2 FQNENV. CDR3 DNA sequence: TGTGCCAGCAGCCAATCGACAGGGGCGTGCGGCTACACCTTC. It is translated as CASSQSTGACGYTF.

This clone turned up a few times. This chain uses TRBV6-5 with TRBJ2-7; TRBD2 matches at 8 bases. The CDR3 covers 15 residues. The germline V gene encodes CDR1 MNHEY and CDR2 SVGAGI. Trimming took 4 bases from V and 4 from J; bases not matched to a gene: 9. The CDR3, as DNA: TGTGCCAGCAGTTCCAAACCGGGACTAGAGTACGAGCAGTACTTC. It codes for CASSSKPGLEYEQYF.

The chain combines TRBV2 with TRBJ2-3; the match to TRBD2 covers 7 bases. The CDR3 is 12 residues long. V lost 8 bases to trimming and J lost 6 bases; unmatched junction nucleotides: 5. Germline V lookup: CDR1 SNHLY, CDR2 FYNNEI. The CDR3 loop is CASGPGGDTQYF. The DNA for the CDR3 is TGTGCCAGCGGGCCCGGGGGGGATACGCAGTATTTT.

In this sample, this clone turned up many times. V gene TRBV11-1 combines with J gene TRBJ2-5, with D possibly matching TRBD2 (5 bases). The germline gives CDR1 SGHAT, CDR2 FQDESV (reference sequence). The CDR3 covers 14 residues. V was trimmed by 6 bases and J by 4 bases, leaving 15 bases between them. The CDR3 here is CASSLYGEIETQYF. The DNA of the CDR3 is TGTGCCAGCAGTCTATACGGGGAGATAGAGACCCAGTACTTC.

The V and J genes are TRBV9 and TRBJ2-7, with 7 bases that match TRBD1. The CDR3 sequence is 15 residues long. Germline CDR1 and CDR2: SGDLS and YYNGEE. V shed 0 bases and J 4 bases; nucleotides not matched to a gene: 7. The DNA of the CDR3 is TGTGCCAGCAGCGTAGGGCAGGGGGTTGGGTACGAGCAGTACTTC. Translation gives CASSVGQGVGYEQYF.